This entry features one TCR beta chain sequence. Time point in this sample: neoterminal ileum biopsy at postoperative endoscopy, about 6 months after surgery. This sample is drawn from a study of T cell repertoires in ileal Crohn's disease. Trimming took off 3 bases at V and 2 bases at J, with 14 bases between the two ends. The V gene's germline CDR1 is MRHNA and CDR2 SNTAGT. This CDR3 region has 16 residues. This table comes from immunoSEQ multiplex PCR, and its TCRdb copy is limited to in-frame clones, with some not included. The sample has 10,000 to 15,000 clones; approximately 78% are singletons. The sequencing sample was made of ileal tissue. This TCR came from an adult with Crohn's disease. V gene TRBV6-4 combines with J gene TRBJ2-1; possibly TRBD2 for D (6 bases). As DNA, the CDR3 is TGTGCCAGCAGTGAGGAGGCGGAGGGCCCCTACAATGAGCAGTTCTTC. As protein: CASSEEAEGPYNEQFF.